This is a list of T cell receptor beta chains from one sample in a study of neoadjuvant anti-PD-1 for oral cavity cancer. Sequenced by immunoSEQ multiplex PCR; TCRdb stores in-frame clones only, minus some. The sample includes 30,000 to 40,000 clones, about 86% seen only once; the top ten take around 3.2%. Sequenced here: PBMCs, sampled before nivolumab (anti-PD-1) treatment. The receptors here all came from a person aged 35-79 years with oral cavity squamous cell carcinoma. Both conserved end residues are part of each CDR3. Fields, in order: D gene, J gene, V gene, clone size, CDR3 protein, CDR3 DNA. D genes are given only for firm matches. Clone size is given for some rows only: seen once, a few or many times, or a class if the clone is expanded.

d_gene: .
j_gene: TRBJ1-6
v_gene: TRBV7-2
abundance: .
CDR3aa: CASSPSQIKSPLHF
CDR3nt: TGTGCCAGCAGCCCGTCCCAGATTAAGTCACCCCTCCACTTT

d_gene: .
j_gene: TRBJ1-4
v_gene: TRBV5-6
abundance: .
CDR3aa: CASSLAGATNEKLFF
CDR3nt: TGTGCCAGCAGCTTGGCCGGTGCAACTAATGAAAAACTGTTTTTT

d_gene: TRBD1
j_gene: TRBJ1-6
v_gene: TRBV6-5
abundance: .
CDR3aa: CASSSQGESPLHF
CDR3nt: TGTGCCAGCAGTAGCCAGGGGGAATCACCCCTCCACTTT

d_gene: TRBD1
j_gene: TRBJ1-2
v_gene: TRBV7-2
abundance: .
CDR3aa: CASSSMGQELWFGYTF
CDR3nt: TGTGCCAGCAGCTCCATGGGACAGGAACTATGGTTTGGCTACACCTTC

d_gene: .
j_gene: TRBJ2-7
v_gene: TRBV19
abundance: .
CDR3aa: CASSMMQGYEQYF
CDR3nt: TGTGCCAGTAGCATGATGCAGGGCTACGAGCAGTACTTC

d_gene: TRBD1
j_gene: TRBJ1-4
v_gene: TRBV6-5
abundance: .
CDR3aa: CASRNRGTNEKLFF
CDR3nt: TGTGCCAGCAGGAACAGGGGAACTAATGAAAAACTGTTTTTT

d_gene: .
j_gene: TRBJ1-3
v_gene: TRBV6-6
abundance: .
CDR3aa: CASSIQGGGGNTIYF
CDR3nt: TGTGCCAGCAGTATACAGGGCGGCGGGGGAAACACCATATATTTT

d_gene: .
j_gene: TRBJ2-2
v_gene: TRBV4-1
abundance: .
CDR3aa: CASSQVQGPLGELFF
CDR3nt: TGCGCCAGCAGCCAAGTTCAGGGGCCCCTCGGGGAGCTGTTTTTT

d_gene: .
j_gene: TRBJ1-1
v_gene: TRBV4-1
abundance: once
CDR3aa: CASSHRGGPTEAFF
CDR3nt: TGCGCCAGCAGCCATCGGGGAGGGCCCACTGAAGCTTTCTTT

d_gene: TRBD2
j_gene: TRBJ2-7
v_gene: TRBV7-8
abundance: .
CDR3aa: CASSPKRTLAGASSYEQYF
CDR3nt: TGTGCCAGCAGCCCAAAGCGTACGCTAGCGGGCGCTAGCTCCTACGAGCAGTACTTC

d_gene: .
j_gene: TRBJ1-6
v_gene: TRBV7-3
abundance: few
CDR3aa: CASAAGPNSPLHF
CDR3nt: TGTGCCAGCGCTGCGGGCCCTAATTCACCCCTCCACTTT